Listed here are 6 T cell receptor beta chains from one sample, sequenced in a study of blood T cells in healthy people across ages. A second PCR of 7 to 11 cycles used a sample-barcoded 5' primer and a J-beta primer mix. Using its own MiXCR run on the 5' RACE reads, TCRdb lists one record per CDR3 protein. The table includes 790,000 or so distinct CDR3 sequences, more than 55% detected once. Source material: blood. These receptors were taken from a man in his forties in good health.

The CDR3 here is CASSFVLAGGLNEQFF. Written as DNA, the CDR3 is TGTGCCAGCAGCTTCGTCCTAGCGGGAGGTCTCAATGAGCAGTTCTTC. The V and J genes are TRBV11-2 and TRBJ2-1; 11 bases agree with TRBD2. The CDR3 covers 16 residues. Trimming cost V 3 bases and J 6 bases; bases outside gene matches: 7. Germline-derived CDR1 and CDR2 are SGHAT and FQNNGV.

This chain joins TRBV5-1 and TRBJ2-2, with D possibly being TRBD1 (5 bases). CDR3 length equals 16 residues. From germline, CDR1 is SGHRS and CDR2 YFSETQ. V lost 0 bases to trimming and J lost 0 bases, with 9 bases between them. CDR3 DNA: TGCGCCAGCAGCTTGGGACAGACAGCGAACACCGGGGAGCTGTTTTTT. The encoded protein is CASSLGQTANTGELFF. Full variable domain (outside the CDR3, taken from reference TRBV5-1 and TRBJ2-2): KAGVTQTPRYLIKTRGQQVTLSCSPISGHRSVSWYQQTPGQGLQFLFEYFSETQRNKGNFPGRFSGRQFSNSRSEMNVSTLELGDSALYLCASSLGQTANTGELFFGEGSRLTVL.

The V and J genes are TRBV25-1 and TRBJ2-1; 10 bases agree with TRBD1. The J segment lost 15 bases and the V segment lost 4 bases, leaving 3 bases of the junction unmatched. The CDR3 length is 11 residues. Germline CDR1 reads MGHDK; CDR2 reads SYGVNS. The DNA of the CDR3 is TGTGCCAGCAGTGTGGGACAGGGGTTGTTCTTC. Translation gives CASSVGQGLFF.

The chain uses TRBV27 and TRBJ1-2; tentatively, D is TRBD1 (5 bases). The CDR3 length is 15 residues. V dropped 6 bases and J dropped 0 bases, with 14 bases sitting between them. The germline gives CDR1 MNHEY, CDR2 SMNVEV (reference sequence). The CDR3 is CASRFATASNYGYTF. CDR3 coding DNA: TGTGCCAGCAGGTTCGCGACAGCTTCTAACTATGGCTACACCTTC.

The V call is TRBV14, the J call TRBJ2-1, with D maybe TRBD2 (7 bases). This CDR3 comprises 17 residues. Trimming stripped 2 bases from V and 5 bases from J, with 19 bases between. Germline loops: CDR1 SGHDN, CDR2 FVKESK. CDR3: CASSQRRRGATHNEQFF. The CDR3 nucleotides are TGTGCCAGCAGCCAAAGGAGACGGGGGGCGACCCACAATGAGCAGTTCTTC.

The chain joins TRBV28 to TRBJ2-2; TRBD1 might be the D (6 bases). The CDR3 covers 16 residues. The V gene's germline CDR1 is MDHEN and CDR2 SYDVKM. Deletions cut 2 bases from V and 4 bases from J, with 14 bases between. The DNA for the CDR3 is TGTGCCAGCAGTTTAAGGTGGGGCAGGGGCACCGGGGAGCTGTTTTTT. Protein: CASSLRWGRGTGELFF.